The rows below give T cell receptor beta chains drawn from one sample of a study of T cell changes during pregnancy in multiple sclerosis. Using immunoSEQ multiplex PCR, the repertoire was profiled, and TCRdb retains in-frame clones only, with some absent. This repertoire shows some 58,000 clones, around 96% found once; its top ten account for 2% to 2.5%. This specimen consisted of CD8+ T cells from peripheral blood mononuclear cells, obtained after pregnancy. The receptors were gathered from a female donor with multiple sclerosis, enrolled in a pregnancy study. The CDR3 runs from the conserved cysteine through the conserved F or W. The D gene is left open where the match is weak. Some rows mark clone size as missing; the rest say once, few, many or name a class of expanded clone.

D,V,J,size,DNA,CDR3
-,TRBV19,TRBJ2-7,-,TGTGCCAGTAGTCACGGGATAAACGAGCAGTACTTC,CASSHGINEQYF
TRBD2,TRBV28,TRBJ2-7,-,TGTGCCAGCAAACGGACGGGACTAGCCTCCTACGAGCAGTACTTC,CASKRTGLASYEQYF
-,TRBV7-6,TRBJ2-2,-,TGTGCCAGCAGCTCGGGACAGAACACCGGGGAGCTGTTTTTT,CASSSGQNTGELFF
TRBD1,TRBV7-3,TRBJ2-7,once,TGTGCCAGCAGCTCTCAGGGGGCCCCCTCCTACGAGCAGTACTTC,CASSSQGAPSYEQYF
-,TRBV11-2,TRBJ2-7,-,TGTGCCAGCAGCTTAGGAAACAACGAGCAGTACTTC,CASSLGNNEQYF
-,TRBV5-6,TRBJ1-1,-,TGTGCCAGCAGCTTGGTTGACAGGAACACTGAAGCTTTCTTT,CASSLVDRNTEAFF
-,TRBV30,TRBJ1-5,-,TGTGCCTGGAGTGCGGGGTCGGGCCGTCAGCCCCAGCATTTT,CAWSAGSGRQPQHF
TRBD2,TRBV29-1,TRBJ2-1,-,TGCAGCGTTGTGACTAGCGGGGGGGAGCAGTTCTTC,CSVVTSGGEQFF
TRBD1,TRBV4-3,TRBJ2-7,-,TGCGCCAGCAGCCAAGAAGGGGACAGCCCCTACGAGCAGTACTTC,CASSQEGDSPYEQYF
-,TRBV20-1,TRBJ1-1,-,TGCAGTGCCCGTACTGGGCTTGAAGCTTTCTTT,CSARTGLEAFF
-,TRBV19,TRBJ2-1,-,TGTGCCAGTAGTACGTTGACTTACAATGAGCAGTTCTTC,CASSTLTYNEQFF
TRBD1,TRBV14,TRBJ2-6,once,TGTGCCAGCAAGCCGGGACAGGGTGCGAGCTTTGGGGCCAACGTCCTGACTTTC,CASKPGQGASFGANVLTF
TRBD2,TRBV19,TRBJ2-1,-,TGTGCCAGTAGTCCCTTAGCGGGAGCATTCAATGAGCAGTTCTTC,CASSPLAGAFNEQFF
TRBD2,TRBV13,TRBJ2-7,-,TGTGCCAGCAGCTTTGGTAGCGGGACTACCTACGAGCAGTACTTC,CASSFGSGTTYEQYF
-,TRBV19,TRBJ1-5,once,TGTGCCAGTAAGCCCGTAAGGGGCGTAAGCAATCAGCCCCAGCATTTT,CASKPVRGVSNQPQHF
TRBD1,TRBV28,TRBJ1-4,-,TGTGCCAGCAGTCCTAGAATGGGACAGCCAACTAATGAAAAACTGTTTTTT,CASSPRMGQPTNEKLFF
-,TRBV28,TRBJ2-3,-,TGTGCCACCAACGCTGGGGTAGCGGCCACAGATACGCAGTATTTT,CATNAGVAATDTQYF
-,TRBV19,TRBJ2-7,-,TGTGCCAGTAGTATCGGGAGCCACGAGCAGTACTTC,CASSIGSHEQYF
TRBD1,TRBV6-1,TRBJ1-4,-,TGTGCCAGCAGTGAAGCGGGCAGGGGGGAAAAACTGTTTTTT,CASSEAGRGEKLFF
-,TRBV5-6,TRBJ2-7,-,TGTGCCAGCAGCTTGGGTAGATCCTACGAGCAGTACTTC,CASSLGRSYEQYF
-,TRBV5-8,TRBJ2-5,-,TGTGCCAGCAGCTTGGACCAGGGGCAAGAGACCCAGTACTTC,CASSLDQGQETQYF
-,TRBV9,TRBJ2-7,-,TGTGCCAGCAGCGTAGCGGGACTCGGGGACGAGCAGTACTTC,CASSVAGLGDEQYF
TRBD1,TRBV7-9,TRBJ1-4,-,TGTGCCAGCAGCAGGGGACAGGGGAATGAAAAACTGTTTTTT,CASSRGQGNEKLFF
TRBD1,TRBV27,TRBJ2-7,once,TGTGCCAGCAGTTCCGAAAAAACAGGGGGCGATCTTGATGAGCAGTACTTC,CASSSEKTGGDLDEQYF
TRBD1,TRBV27,TRBJ1-2,once,TGTGCCAGCAGTTTACGGACAGGCTATGGCTACACCTTC,CASSLRTGYGYTF
TRBD2,TRBV27,TRBJ2-7,-,TGTGCCAGCAGTTTAGGGACTAGCTTCTACGAGCAGTACTTC,CASSLGTSFYEQYF
TRBD1,TRBV27,TRBJ1-5,-,TGTGCCAGCAGTTTGGGACAGGGGAACAATCAGCCCCAGCATTTT,CASSLGQGNNQPQHF
-,TRBV6-1,TRBJ2-7,-,TGTGCCAGCAGTGAGACGGGAGTCGGTCGTGACGAGCAGTACTTC,CASSETGVGRDEQYF
-,TRBV27,TRBJ2-7,-,TGTGCCAGCAGTTTATCAGGGACGGGAGCCTACGAGCAGTACTTC,CASSLSGTGAYEQYF
-,TRBV25-1,TRBJ2-3,-,TGTGCCAGCAGTGATCGAGCCACGAGCACAGATACGCAGTATTTT,CASSDRATSTDTQYF
-,TRBV7-8,TRBJ2-1,-,TGTGCCAGCAGTCGCCCCGGAGGGATTGAGCAGTTCTTC,CASSRPGGIEQFF
TRBD1,TRBV5-4,TRBJ2-7,-,TGTGCCAGCAGCTTGGGACAGGGGGCGGGAAACGAGCAGTACTTC,CASSLGQGAGNEQYF
-,TRBV2,TRBJ2-7,-,TGTGCCAGCAGTGAAGCCCGGGGAAAGCAGTACTTC,CASSEARGKQYF
-,TRBV19,TRBJ2-1,-,TGTGCCAGTAGTTTGCAGGGGACCTACAATGAGCAGTTCTTC,CASSLQGTYNEQFF